Listed here are 18 T cell receptor beta chains from one sample, sequenced in a study of blood T cell repertoires in COVID-19. The protocol was immunoSEQ multiplex PCR, while the TCRdb copy is restricted to in-frame clones and leaves out a portion. The sample comprises 150,000 or so clones, approximately 92% of which are singletons, and over 12% rests with the top ten. The sample was peripheral blood. These receptors were obtained from a woman between 40 and 50 years old with acute or convalescent COVID-19.

The rearrangement links TRBV2 to TRBJ2-1, with 13 bases that match TRBD2. The CDR3 length is 15 residues. Germline assignment: CDR1 SNHLY and CDR2 FYNNEI. V was clipped by 6 bases and J by 5 bases; unmatched bases: 4. The CDR3 DNA is TGTGCCAGCAGGGGACTAGCGGGAATAAACAATGAGCAGTTCTTC. This codes for CASRGLAGINNEQFF.

J is TRBJ1-5 and V is TRBV2; tentatively, D is TRBD1 (5 bases). The CDR3 is 12 amino acids. The V and J ends lost 7 bases and 6 bases respectively, with 10 bases between them. The germline V gene has CDR1 SNHLY and CDR2 FYNNEI. CDR3 in DNA: TGTGCCAGCACCAGGGAAGGTCAGCCCCAGCATTTT. Residues: CASTREGQPQHF.

The chain links TRBV5-1 to TRBJ2-5, with TRBD1 matching over 7 bases. Germline V gives CDR1 SGHRS, CDR2 YFSETQ. Trimming took 1 base from V and 5 from J; bases not matched to a gene: 2. The CDR3 is 13 residues long. The CDR3: CASSLNRGETQYF. Written as DNA, the CDR3 is TGCGCCAGCAGCTTGAACAGGGGTGAGACCCAGTACTTC.

The chain recombines TRBV28 with TRBJ1-5; 7 bases align to TRBD1. After removal of 3 bases from V and 1 base from J, the junction contained 18 bases not matched to a gene. There are 20 residues in the CDR3. Germline V gene sequence: CDR1 MDHEN, CDR2 SYDVKM. CDR3 nucleotide sequence: TGTGCCAGCAGTTTTTTGTCGGCAGGGGGGATTCCTGGGAGCAATCAGCCCCAGCATTTT. Translating it yields CASSFLSAGGIPGSNQPQHF.

This chain links TRBV30 with TRBJ1-1; D possibly corresponds to TRBD1 (6 bases). CDR1 and CDR2 from the germline V gene are GTSNPN and SVGIG (reference sequence). Trimming cost V 4 bases and J 2 bases, with 8 bases left between them. This CDR3 is built from 12 residues. The CDR3 region has the DNA TGTGCCTGGAAGGACAGAAACACTGAAGCTTTCTTT. Translation: CAWKDRNTEAFF.

The rearrangement joins TRBV4-2 to TRBJ1-2; D perhaps matches TRBD1 (6 bases). V was cut by 0 bases and J by 3 bases, with 14 bases left in between. Germline CDR1 is LGHNA and CDR2 is YNFKEQ. This CDR3 has 16 residues. CDR3 amino acids: CASSQDFQDSYYGYTF. CDR3 coding DNA: TGTGCCAGCAGCCAAGATTTTCAGGACAGCTACTATGGCTACACCTTC.

The chain links TRBV20-1 to TRBJ1-2, with D perhaps matching TRBD1 (5 bases). The CDR3 is 11 amino acids. V was cut by 5 bases and J by 5 bases, with 9 bases left in between. Germline loops: CDR1 DFQATT, CDR2 SNEGSKA (reference sequence). This CDR3 is CSAGGGYGYTF. Written as DNA, the CDR3 is TGCAGTGCTGGGGGAGGTTATGGCTACACCTTC.

J is TRBJ1-4 and V is TRBV5-5; 7 nucleotides align to TRBD1. CDR1 and CDR2 from the germline V gene are SGHKS and YYEKEE (reference sequence). V was pared by 0 bases and J by 4 bases, with 12 bases of the junction left unmatched. The CDR3 is made up of 18 amino acids. CDR3: CASSLEGGDSSLNEKLFF. CDR3 in DNA: TGTGCCAGCAGCTTGGAGGGTGGGGACAGTTCTCTTAATGAAAAACTGTTTTTT.

This chain joins TRBV28 and TRBJ2-3; TRBD2 agrees at 12 bases. The length of the CDR3 is 18 residues. The J segment lost 4 bases and the V segment lost 1 base, leaving 9 bases of the junction unmatched. Germline V gene data show CDR1 as MDHEN and CDR2 as SYDVKM. DNA of the CDR3: TGTGCCAGCAGTTTATCCACTAGCGGGGGGCCTTTTGCAGATACGCAGTATTTT. It is translated as CASSLSTSGGPFADTQYF.

V usage is TRBV3-1 (or the pseudogene TRBV3-2) and J usage is TRBJ1-1; D is perhaps TRBD1 (6 bases). Trimming shortened V by 1 base and J by 11 bases, and 14 bases separated the two germline ends. There are 13 residues in the CDR3. CDR1 and CDR2 from the germline V gene are LGHDT and YNNKEL (reference sequence). The CDR3 spells CASSQVGGAGAFF. CDR3 sequence (DNA): TGTGCCAGCAGCCAAGTAGGGGGTGCGGGTGCTTTCTTT.

The chain has TRBV4-2 and TRBJ2-1; D might be TRBD1 (6 bases). Germline CDR1 is LGHNA and CDR2 is YNFKEQ. The V and J ends lost 1 base and 0 bases respectively, with 13 bases between them. The CDR3 has 17 residues. The CDR3 here is CASSQAQQGRSYNEQFF. The CDR3 region has the DNA TGTGCCAGCAGCCAAGCCCAACAGGGTCGCTCCTACAATGAGCAGTTCTTC.

The V gene is TRBV14, the J gene TRBJ1-6; 7 nucleotides match TRBD1. V shed 4 bases and J 10 bases; nucleotides not matched to a gene: 4. Germline values: CDR1 SGHDN, CDR2 FVKESK. The CDR3 spans 13 residues. CDR3 sequence: CASSLNRGSPLHF. In DNA, the CDR3 is TGTGCCAGCAGCCTCAACAGGGGATCACCCCTCCACTTT.

The V and J genes are TRBV4-1 and TRBJ1-5; a weak D match, TRBD1 (6 bases). The V and J ends lost 4 bases and 4 bases respectively, with 17 bases between them. This CDR3 is 16 amino acids long. Germline V gene lookup returns CDR1 MGHRA and CDR2 YSYEKL. DNA of the CDR3: TGCGCCAGCAGCCCTCCCTACATAGACAGGAATCAGCCCCAGCATTTT. Its translation is CASSPPYIDRNQPQHF.

On this clone: Other nucleotide sequences from this sample produce the same CDR3. The gene calls are TRBV7-3 and TRBJ2-6; tentatively, D is TRBD1 (5 bases). The length of the CDR3 is 14 residues. Germline assignment: CDR1 SGHTA and CDR2 FQGTGA. The germline V and J ends were trimmed by 5 bases and 4 bases, with 9 bases remaining between them. CDR3 residues: CASSPGSGANVLTF. Here the CDR3 DNA reads TGTGCCAGCAGCCCAGGGTCGGGGGCCAACGTCCTGACTTTC.

The chain carries TRBV11-2 and TRBJ2-1, with D possibly matching TRBD2 (6 bases). V lost 1 base, J lost 8 bases, and 21 bases lay in between. Germline assignment: CDR1 SGHAT and CDR2 FQNNGV. This CDR3 spans 17 amino acids. The CDR3 coding sequence is TGTGCCAGCAGCTTAGGGATGGCCCTCGGACTATCGGATGAGCAGTTCTTC. Translating gives CASSLGMALGLSDEQFF.

The chain couples TRBV6-6 to TRBJ1-1, with a possible D match to TRBD1 (6 bases). This CDR3 is built from 14 residues. Trimming shortened V by 6 bases and J by 2 bases, and 13 bases separated the two germline ends. Germline CDR1 and CDR2: MNHNY and SVGAGI (reference sequence). The CDR3: CASRTGTLNTEAFF. As DNA, the CDR3 is TGTGCCAGCAGAACAGGGACACTTAACACTGAAGCTTTCTTT.

The CDR3 reads CASSPFLSDTYNEQFF. In DNA form, the CDR3 reads TGTGCCAGCTCACCTTTCCTGTCAGATACCTACAATGAGCAGTTCTTC. This sequence joins TRBV18 and TRBJ2-1; D is undetermined. The V end lost 3 bases, the J end lost 2 bases, and 14 bases lay between the germline ends. Looked up from germline, CDR1 is KGHSH and CDR2 is LQKENI. This CDR3 region has 16 residues. The full variable domain, rest sourced from reference TRBV18 and TRBJ2-1, is NAGVMQNPRHLVRRRGQEARLRCSPMKGHSHVYWYRQLPEEGLKFMVYLQKENIIDESGMPKERFSAEFPKEGPSILRIQQVVRGDSAAYFCASSPFLSDTYNEQFFGPGTRLTVL.

J is TRBJ1-1 and V is TRBV28, with a tentative D call TRBD1 (6 bases). CDR3 length equals 12 residues. Germline V gene sequence: CDR1 MDHEN, CDR2 SYDVKM. The V gene lost 6 bases and the J gene lost 10 bases, with 15 bases spanning the gap. CDR3 region: CASSETGRVAFF. The CDR3 DNA sequence: TGTGCCAGCAGCGAAACAGGGAGGGTAGCTTTCTTT.